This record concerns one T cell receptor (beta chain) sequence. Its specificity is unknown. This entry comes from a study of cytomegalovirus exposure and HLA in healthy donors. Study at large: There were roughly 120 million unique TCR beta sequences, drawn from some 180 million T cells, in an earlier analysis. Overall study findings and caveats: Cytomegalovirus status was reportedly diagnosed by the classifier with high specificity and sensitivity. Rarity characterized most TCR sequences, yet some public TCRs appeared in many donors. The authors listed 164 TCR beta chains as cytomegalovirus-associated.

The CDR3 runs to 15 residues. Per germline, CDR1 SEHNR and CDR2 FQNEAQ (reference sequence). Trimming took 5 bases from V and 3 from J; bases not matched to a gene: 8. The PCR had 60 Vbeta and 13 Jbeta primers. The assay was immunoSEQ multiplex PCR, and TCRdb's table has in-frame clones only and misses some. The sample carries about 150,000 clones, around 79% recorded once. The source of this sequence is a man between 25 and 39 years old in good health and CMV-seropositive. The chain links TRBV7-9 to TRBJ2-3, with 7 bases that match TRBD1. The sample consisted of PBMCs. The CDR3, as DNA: TGTGCCAGCAGCAGCCGGACAGGAGGTACAGATACGCAGTATTTT. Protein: CASSSRTGGTDTQYF.